This T cell receptor beta chain is from a study of cytomegalovirus exposure and HLA in healthy donors. This clone was counted between two and nine times. This CDR3 is also generated by other DNA sequences in the sample. Trimming took off 2 bases at V and 3 bases at J, with 11 bases between the two ends. The length of the CDR3 is 14 residues. In germline, CDR1 is MNHEY, CDR2 SVGAGI. 60 Vbeta and 13 Jbeta primers were used in PCR. Using immunoSEQ multiplex PCR, the repertoire was profiled, and TCRdb retains in-frame clones only, with some absent. This table holds tens of thousands of clones, approximately 76% found once.

Source material: PBMCs. The rearrangement uses TRBV6-5 and TRBJ2-7; possible D gene TRBD2, 6 bases. The receptor's source is a woman in her twenties or thirties in good health and CMV-seropositive. The CDR3 sequence is CASSYGGAGYEQYF. CDR3 coding DNA: TGTGCCAGCAGTTACGGGGGAGCGGGCTACGAGCAGTACTTC.